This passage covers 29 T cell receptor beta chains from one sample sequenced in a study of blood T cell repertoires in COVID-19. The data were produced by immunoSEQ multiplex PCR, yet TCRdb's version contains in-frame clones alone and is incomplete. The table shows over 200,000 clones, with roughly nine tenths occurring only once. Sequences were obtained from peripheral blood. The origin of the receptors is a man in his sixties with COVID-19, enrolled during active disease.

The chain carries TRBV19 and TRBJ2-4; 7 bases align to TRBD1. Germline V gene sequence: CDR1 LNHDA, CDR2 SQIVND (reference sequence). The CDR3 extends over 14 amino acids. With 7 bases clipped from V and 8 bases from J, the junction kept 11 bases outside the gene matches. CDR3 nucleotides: TGTGCCAGTACCCCCCTGGACAGGCGGGACATTCAGTACTTC. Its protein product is CASTPLDRRDIQYF.

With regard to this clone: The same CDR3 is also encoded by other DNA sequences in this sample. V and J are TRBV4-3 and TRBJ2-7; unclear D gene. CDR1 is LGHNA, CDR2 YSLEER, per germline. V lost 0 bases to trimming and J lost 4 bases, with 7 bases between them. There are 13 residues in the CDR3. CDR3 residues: CASSQDRAYEQYF. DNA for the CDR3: TGCGCCAGCAGCCAAGATCGCGCATACGAGCAGTACTTC.

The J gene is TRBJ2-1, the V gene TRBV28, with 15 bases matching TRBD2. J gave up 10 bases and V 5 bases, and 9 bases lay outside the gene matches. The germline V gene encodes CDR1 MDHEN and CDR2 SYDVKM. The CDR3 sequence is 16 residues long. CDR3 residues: CASSPRGLAGGDEQFF. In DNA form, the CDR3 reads TGTGCCAGCAGTCCCCGCGGACTAGCGGGAGGGGACGAGCAGTTCTTC.

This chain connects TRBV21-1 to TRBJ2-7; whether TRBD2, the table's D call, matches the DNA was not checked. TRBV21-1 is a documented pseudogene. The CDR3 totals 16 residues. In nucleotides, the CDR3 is TGTGCCAGCAGCAAGGAGTCTAGCGGGAGGCGGAACGAGCAGTACTTC. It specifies CASSKESSGRRNEQYF.

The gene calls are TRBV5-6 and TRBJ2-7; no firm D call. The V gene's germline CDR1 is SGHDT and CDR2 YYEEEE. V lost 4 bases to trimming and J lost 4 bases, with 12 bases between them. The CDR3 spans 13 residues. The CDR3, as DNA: TGTGCCAGCAGCCCCTCCACCCGGTACGAGCAGTACTTC. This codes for CASSPSTRYEQYF. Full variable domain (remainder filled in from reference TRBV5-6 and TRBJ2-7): DAGVTQSPTHLIKTRGQQVTLRCSPKSGHDTVSWYQQALGQGPQFIFQYYEEEERQRGNFPDRFSGHQFPNYSSELNVNALLLGDSALYLCASSPSTRYEQYFGPGTRLTVT.

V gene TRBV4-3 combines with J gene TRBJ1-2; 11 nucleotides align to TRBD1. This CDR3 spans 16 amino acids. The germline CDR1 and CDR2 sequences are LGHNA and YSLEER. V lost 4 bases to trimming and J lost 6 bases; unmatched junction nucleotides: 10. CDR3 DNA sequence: TGCGCCAGCAGCCGTTCAACCGGACAGGGGGCAAATGGCTACACCTTC. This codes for CASSRSTGQGANGYTF.

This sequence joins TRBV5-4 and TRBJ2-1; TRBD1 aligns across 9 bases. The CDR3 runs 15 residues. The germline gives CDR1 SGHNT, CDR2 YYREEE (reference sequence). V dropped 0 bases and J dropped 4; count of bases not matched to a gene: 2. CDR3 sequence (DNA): TGTGCCAGCAGCTTGGGGGGACAGGGTTACAATGAGCAGTTCTTC. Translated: CASSLGGQGYNEQFF.

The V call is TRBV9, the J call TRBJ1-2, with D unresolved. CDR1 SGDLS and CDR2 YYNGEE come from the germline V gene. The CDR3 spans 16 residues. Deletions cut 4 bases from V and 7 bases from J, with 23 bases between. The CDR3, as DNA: TGTGCCAGCAGCCCGCCTTTGGAGGGCCCCTCAGCTGGCTACACCTTC. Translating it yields CASSPPLEGPSAGYTF.

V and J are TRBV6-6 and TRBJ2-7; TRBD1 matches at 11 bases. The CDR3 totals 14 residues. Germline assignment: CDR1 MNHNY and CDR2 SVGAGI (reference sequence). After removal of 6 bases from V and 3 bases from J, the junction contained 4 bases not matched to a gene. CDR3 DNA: TGTGCCAGCAGAACCGGGACAGGGGGCTACGAGCAGTACTTC. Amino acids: CASRTGTGGYEQYF.

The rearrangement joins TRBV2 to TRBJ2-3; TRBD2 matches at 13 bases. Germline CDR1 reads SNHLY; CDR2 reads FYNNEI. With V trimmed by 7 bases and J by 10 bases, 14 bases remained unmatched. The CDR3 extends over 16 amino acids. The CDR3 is CASIRPSTSGGRSQYF. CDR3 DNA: TGTGCCAGCATCCGCCCTTCGACTAGCGGGGGGAGGTCGCAGTATTTT.

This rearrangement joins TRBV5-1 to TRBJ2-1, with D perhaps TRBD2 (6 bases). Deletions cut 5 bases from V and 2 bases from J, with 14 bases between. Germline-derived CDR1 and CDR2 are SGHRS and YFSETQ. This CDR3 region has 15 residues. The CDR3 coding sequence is TGCGCCAGCAGGGAGGGGACTGAAACCTACAATGAGCAGTTCTTC. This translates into CASREGTETYNEQFF. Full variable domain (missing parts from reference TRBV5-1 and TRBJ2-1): KAGVTQTPRYLIKTRGQQVTLSCSPISGHRSVSWYQQTPGQGLQFLFEYFSETQRNKGNFPGRFSGRQFSNSRSEMNVSTLELGDSALYLCASREGTETYNEQFFGPGTRLTVL.

The CDR3 DNA reads TGTGCCTGGTACAGCTCCCGTAGCACAGATACGCAGTATTTT. It specifies CAWYSSRSTDTQYF. The chain recombines TRBV30 with TRBJ2-3, with no clear D. The CDR3 loop spans 14 amino acids. V lost 5 bases and J 0 bases, leaving 12 bases between the germline ends. The germline V gene has CDR1 GTSNPN and CDR2 SVGIG (reference sequence).

The CDR3 DNA sequence: TGCGCCAGCAGCTTTCACCGGGAAAATCAGCCCCAGCATTTT. This encodes CASSFHRENQPQHF. This chain joins TRBV5-1 and TRBJ1-5; D gene unclear. CDR3 size: 14 residues. V was trimmed by 2 bases and J by 4 bases, leaving 10 bases between them. The germline V gene encodes CDR1 SGHRS and CDR2 YFSETQ.

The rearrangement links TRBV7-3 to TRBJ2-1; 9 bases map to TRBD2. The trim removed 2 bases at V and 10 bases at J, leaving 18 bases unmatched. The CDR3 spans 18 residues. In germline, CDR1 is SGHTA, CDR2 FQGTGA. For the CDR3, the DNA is TGTGCCAGCAGCTTACTCCCAACCAGACTAGCGGTGTCACCCGAGCAGTTCTTC. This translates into CASSLLPTRLAVSPEQFF.

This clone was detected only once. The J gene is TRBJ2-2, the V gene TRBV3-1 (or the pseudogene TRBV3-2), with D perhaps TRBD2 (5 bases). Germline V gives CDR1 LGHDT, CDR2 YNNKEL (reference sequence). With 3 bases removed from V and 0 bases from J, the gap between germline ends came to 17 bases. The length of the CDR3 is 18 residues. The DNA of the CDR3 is TGTGCCAGCAGCCACCTTCCCAGGAGGCTTGCGAACACCGGGGAGCTGTTTTTT. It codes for CASSHLPRRLANTGELFF.

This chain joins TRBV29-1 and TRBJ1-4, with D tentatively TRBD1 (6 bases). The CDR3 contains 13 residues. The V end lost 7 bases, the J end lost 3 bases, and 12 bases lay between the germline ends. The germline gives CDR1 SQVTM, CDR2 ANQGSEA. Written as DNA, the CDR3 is TGCAGCGGGGGAGGGGGTGCTAATGAAAAACTGTTTTTT. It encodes CSGGGGANEKLFF.

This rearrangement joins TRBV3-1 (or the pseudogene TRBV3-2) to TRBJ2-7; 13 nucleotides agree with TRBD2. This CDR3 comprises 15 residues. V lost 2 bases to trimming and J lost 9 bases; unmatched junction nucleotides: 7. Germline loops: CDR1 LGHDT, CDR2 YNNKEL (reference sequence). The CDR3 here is CASSQTTSGGPGQYF. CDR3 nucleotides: TGTGCCAGCAGCCAAACGACTAGCGGGGGGCCCGGGCAGTACTTC.

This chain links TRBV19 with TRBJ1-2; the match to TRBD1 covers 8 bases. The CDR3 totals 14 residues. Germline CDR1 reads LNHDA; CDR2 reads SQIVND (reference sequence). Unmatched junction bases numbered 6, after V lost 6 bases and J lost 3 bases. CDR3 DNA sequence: TGTGCCAGTAGATCGACAGGGGCCGACTATGGCTACACCTTC. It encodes CASRSTGADYGYTF. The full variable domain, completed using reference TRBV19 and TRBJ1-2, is DGGITQSPKYLFRKEGQNVTLSCEQNLNHDAMYWYRQDPGQGLRLIYYSQIVNDFQKGDIAEGYSVSREKKESFPLTVTSAQKNPTAFYLCASRSTGADYGYTFGSGTRLTVV.

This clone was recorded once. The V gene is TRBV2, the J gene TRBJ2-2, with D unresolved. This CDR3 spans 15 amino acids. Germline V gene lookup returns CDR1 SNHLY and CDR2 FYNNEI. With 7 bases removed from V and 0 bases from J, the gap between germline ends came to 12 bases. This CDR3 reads CASKAISANTGELFF. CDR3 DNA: TGTGCCAGCAAAGCAATAAGCGCGAACACCGGGGAGCTGTTTTTT.

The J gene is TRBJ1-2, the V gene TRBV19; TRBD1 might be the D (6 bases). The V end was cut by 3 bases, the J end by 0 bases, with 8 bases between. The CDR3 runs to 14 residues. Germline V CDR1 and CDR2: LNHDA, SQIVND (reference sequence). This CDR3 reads CASSMGQANYGYTF. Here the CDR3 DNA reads TGTGCCAGTAGTATGGGACAAGCTAACTATGGCTACACCTTC.

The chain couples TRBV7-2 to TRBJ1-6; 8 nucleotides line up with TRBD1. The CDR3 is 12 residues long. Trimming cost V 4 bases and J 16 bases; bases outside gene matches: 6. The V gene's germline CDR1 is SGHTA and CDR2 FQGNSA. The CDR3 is CASSSPGQELHF. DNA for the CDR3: TGTGCCAGCAGCTCACCGGGACAGGAACTCCACTTT.

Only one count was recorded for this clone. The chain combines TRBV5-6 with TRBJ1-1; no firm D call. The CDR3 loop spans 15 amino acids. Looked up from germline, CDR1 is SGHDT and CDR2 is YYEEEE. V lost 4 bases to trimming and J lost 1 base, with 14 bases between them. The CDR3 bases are TGTGCCAGCAGCGGAGGTCGGGTCAAGAACACTGAAGCTTTCTTT. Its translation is CASSGGRVKNTEAFF.

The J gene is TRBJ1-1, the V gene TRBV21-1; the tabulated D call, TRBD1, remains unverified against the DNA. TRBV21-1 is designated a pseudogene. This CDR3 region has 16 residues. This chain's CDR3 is CAPFEAGGSSNTEAFF. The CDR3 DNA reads TGTGCCCCCTTTGAGGCAGGGGGCTCGTCTAACACTGAAGCTTTCTTT.

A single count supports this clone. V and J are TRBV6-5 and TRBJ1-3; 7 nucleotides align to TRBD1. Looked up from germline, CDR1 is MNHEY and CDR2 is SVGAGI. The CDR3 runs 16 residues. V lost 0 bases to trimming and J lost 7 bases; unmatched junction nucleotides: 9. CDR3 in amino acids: CASSYSRQGVWNTIYF. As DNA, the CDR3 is TGTGCCAGCAGTTACTCACGACAGGGCGTGTGGAACACCATATATTTT.

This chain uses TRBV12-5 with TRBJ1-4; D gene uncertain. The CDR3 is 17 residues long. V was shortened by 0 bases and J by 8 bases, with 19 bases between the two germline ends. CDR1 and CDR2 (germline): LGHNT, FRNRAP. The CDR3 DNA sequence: TGTGCTAGTGGTTTGGTACGAGGTGAGAGGTACGGGGAAAAACTGTTTTTT. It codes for CASGLVRGERYGEKLFF.

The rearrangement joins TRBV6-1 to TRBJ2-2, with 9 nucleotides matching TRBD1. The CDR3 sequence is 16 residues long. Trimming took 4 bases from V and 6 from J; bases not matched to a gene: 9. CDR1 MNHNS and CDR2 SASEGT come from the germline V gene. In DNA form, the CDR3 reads TGTGCCAGCAGTGCTTTGGGGACAGGGAGTCCCGGGGAGCTGTTTTTT. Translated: CASSALGTGSPGELFF.

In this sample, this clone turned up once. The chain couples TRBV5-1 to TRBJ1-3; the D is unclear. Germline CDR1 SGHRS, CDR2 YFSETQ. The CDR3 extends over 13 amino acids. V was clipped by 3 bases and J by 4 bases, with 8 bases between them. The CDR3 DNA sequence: TGCGCCAGCAGCTCGGCAGGCGGAAACACCATATATTTT. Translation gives CASSSAGGNTIYF.

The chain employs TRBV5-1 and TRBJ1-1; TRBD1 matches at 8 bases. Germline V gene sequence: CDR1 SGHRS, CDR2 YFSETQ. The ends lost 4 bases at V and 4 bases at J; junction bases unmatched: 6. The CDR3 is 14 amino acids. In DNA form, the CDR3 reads TGCGCCAGCAGCACGATGACAGGGGTCACTGAAGCTTTCTTT. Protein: CASSTMTGVTEAFF.

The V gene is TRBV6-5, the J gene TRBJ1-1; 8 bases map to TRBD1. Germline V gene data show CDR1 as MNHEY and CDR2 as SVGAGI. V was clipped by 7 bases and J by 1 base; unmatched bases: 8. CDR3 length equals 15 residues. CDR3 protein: CASIPQGAGNTEAFF. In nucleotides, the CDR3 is TGTGCCAGCATTCCTCAGGGGGCGGGGAACACTGAAGCTTTCTTT.